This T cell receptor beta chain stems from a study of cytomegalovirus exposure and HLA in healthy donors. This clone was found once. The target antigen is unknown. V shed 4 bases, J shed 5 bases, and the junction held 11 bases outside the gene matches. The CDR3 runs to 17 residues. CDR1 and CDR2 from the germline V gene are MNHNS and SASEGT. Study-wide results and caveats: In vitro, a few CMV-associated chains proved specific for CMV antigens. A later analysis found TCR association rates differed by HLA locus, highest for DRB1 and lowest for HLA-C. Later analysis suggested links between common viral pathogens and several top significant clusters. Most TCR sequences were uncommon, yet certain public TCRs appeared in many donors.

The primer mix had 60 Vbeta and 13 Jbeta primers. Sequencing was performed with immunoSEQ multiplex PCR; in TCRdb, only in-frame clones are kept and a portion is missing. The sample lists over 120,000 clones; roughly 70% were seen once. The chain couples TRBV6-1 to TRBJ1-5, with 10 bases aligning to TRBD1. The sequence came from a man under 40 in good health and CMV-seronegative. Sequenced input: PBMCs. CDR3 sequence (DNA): TGTGCCAGCAGTGGAGGGGTCGGCGGGACAGGGGATCAGCCCCAGCATTTT. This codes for CASSGGVGGTGDQPQHF.